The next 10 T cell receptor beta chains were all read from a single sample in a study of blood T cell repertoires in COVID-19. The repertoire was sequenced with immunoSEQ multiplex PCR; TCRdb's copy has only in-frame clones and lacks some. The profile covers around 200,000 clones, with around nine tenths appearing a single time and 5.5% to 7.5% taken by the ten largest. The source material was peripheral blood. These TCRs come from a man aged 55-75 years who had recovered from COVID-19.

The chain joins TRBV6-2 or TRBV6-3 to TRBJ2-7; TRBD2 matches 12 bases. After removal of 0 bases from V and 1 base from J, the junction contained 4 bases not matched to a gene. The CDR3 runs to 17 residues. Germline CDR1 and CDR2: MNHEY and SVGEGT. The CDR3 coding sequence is TGTGCCAGCAGTTACTCGACTAGCGGGGGCCCTTCCTACGAGCAGTACTTC. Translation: CASSYSTSGGPSYEQYF.

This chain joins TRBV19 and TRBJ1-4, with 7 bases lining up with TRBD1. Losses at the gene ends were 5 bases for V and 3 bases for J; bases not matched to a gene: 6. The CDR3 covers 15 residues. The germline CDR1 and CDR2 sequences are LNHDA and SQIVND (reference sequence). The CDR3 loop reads CASSDRDRPNEKLFF. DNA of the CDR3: TGTGCCAGTAGTGACAGGGACCGACCTAATGAAAAACTGTTTTTT.

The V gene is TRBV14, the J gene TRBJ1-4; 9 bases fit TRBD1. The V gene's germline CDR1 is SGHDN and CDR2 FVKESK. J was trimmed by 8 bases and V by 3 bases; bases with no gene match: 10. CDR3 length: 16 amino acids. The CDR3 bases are TGTGCCAGCAGCCAGTCCCGGGACAGGGTTGACGAAAAACTGTTTTTT. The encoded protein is CASSQSRDRVDEKLFF.

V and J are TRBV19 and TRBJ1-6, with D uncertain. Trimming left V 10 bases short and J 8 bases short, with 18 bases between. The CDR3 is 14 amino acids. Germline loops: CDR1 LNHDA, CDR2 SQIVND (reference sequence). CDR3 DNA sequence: TGTGCCACGTCGGAATCCATCAGGTATTCACCCCTCCACTTT. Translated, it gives CATSESIRYSPLHF.

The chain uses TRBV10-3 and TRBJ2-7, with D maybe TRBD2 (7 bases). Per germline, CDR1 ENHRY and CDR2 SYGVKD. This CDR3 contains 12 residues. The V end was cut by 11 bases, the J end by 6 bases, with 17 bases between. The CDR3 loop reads CASGGQVGEQYF. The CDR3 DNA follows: TGTGCCTCCGGGGGGCAGGTCGGCGAGCAGTACTTC.

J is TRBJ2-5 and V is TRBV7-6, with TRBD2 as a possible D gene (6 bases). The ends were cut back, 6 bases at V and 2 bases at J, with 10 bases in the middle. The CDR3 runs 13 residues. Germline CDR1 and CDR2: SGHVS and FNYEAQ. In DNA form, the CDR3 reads TGTGCCAGCAGACGGGGGAGGCAAGAGACCCAGTACTTC. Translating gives CASRRGRQETQYF.

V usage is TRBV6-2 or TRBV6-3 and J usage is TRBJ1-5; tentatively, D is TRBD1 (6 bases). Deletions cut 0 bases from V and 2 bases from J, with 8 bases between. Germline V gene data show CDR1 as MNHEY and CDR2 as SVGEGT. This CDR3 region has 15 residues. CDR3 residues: CASSYSGAGNQPQHF. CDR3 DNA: TGTGCCAGCAGTTACTCGGGGGCTGGCAATCAGCCCCAGCATTTT.

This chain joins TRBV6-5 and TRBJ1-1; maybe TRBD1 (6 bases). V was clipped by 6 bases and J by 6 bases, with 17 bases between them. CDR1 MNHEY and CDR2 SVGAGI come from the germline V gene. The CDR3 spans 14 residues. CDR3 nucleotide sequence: TGTGCCAGCAGCACCTGGGGGGGCGAGGCTGAAGCTTTCTTT. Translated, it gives CASSTWGGEAEAFF.

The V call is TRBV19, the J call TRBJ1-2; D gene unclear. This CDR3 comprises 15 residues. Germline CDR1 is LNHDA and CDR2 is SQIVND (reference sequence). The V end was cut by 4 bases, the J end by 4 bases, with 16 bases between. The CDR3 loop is CASSRDGLEPYGYTF. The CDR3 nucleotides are TGTGCCAGTAGTAGAGATGGCCTCGAACCCTATGGCTACACCTTC. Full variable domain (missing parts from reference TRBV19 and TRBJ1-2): DGGITQSPKYLFRKEGQNVTLSCEQNLNHDAMYWYRQDPGQGLRLIYYSQIVNDFQKGDIAEGYSVSREKKESFPLTVTSAQKNPTAFYLCASSRDGLEPYGYTFGSGTRLTVV.

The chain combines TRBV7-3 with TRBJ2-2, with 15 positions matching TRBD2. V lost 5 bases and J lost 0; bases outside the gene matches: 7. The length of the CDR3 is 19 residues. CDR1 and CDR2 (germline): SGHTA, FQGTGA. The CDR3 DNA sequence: TGTGCCAGCAGCCCCCAGGGACTAGCGGGAGGCCCGAACACCGGGGAGCTGTTTTTT. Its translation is CASSPQGLAGGPNTGELFF.